This T cell receptor beta chain was sequenced in a study of beta chain features in type 1 diabetes. The sequenced template was cDNA made from the entire isolated RNA. Produced via immunoSEQ multiplex PCR; TCRdb's table is partial and in-frame only. There are 900,000 or so clones in the sample; roughly 16% occur only once, and 0.023% lies in the top ten. This clone occurred a few times. The clonotype was recovered from a woman between 18 and 29 years old in good health. The sample consisted of naive CD4+ T cells from blood.

The CDR3 protein is CASSVPGDALYNEQFF. CDR3 DNA: TGTGCCAGCAGCGTTCCCGGGGATGCCCTTTACAATGAGCAGTTCTTC. The rearrangement links TRBV9 to TRBJ2-1; weak D call: TRBD2 (5 bases). Germline assignment: CDR1 SGDLS and CDR2 YYNGEE. The CDR3 length is 16 residues. V gave up 2 bases and J gave up 4 bases, with 16 bases separating them.